This T cell receptor (beta chain) was observed in a study of tumor-infiltrating lymphocytes in primary liver carcinoma. About the research overall: T1-T3 N0M0 was the stage of the tumors, which were 4.2 to 10 cm across.

The researchers produced TCR beta cDNA from roughly 500 ng total RNA with a constant-region primer. For TCR beta, libraries were produced by three nested multiplex PCR rounds using slightly modified ARM-PCR. The first two PCR rounds used TRBV1-TRBV30 primers with a Cbeta primer, approximately 10 cycles each. TCRdb called the multiplex PCR reads again in MiXCR, with one record for every CDR3 protein. The sample consists of some 180,000 distinct CDR3 sequences, roughly 80% of them appearing once. RNA and DNA were co-extracted from roughly 20-30 mg of unsorted bulk tissue. Tumor regions sampled: superior, inferior, left, right poles, and centre. CDR1 is SGHAT and CDR2 is FQNNGV in the germline V gene. CDR3 length: 15 residues. The V end was cut by 5 bases, the J end by 6 bases, with 14 bases between.

This chain connects TRBV11-2 to TRBJ2-6; weak D call: TRBD1 (6 bases). Sequencing input: tumor tissue from primary liver carcinoma. This receptor was taken from a middle-aged man with primary liver carcinoma and hepatitis B virus infection. This CDR3 is CASSVDSAEANVLTF. The CDR3 coding sequence is TGTGCCAGCAGCGTGGACAGCGCTGAGGCCAACGTCCTGACTTTC.